The 26 T cell receptor beta chains below were found in one sample sequenced in a study of T cell responses to AZD1222 COVID-19 vaccine. Assay: immunoSEQ multiplex PCR; the TCRdb copy retains only in-frame clones and omits some. The profile shows 67,000 or so clones, about four fifths of them singletons. The sample in question was peripheral blood, obtained on day 0 of AZD1222 vaccination. The origin of the receptors is an adult in good health.

This clone was counted a few times. In DNA, the CDR3 is TGCGCCAGCAGCTTTGGCAGCTCCTACGAGCAGTACTTC. It specifies CASSFGSSYEQYF. V and J are TRBV5-1 and TRBJ2-7; D is ambiguous. Trimming cost V 2 bases and J 0 bases, with 6 bases left between them. Per the germline V gene, CDR1 is SGHRS and CDR2 is YFSETQ. This CDR3 has 13 amino acids.

The chain joins TRBV28 to TRBJ2-1; 13 bases match TRBD2. The CDR3 extends over 12 amino acids. V dropped 6 bases and J dropped 15; count of bases not matched to a gene: 5. Per germline, CDR1 MDHEN and CDR2 SYDVKM. The DNA for the CDR3 is TGTGCCAGCAGGGGACTAGCGGGGCGCGGGTTCTTC. Translated, it gives CASRGLAGRGFF. Full variable domain (outside the CDR3, taken from reference TRBV28 and TRBJ2-1): DVKVTQSSRYLVKRTGEKVFLECVQDMDHENMFWYRQDPGLGLRLIYFSYDVKMKEKGDIPEGYSVSREKKERFSLILESASTNQTSMYLCASRGLAGRGFFGPGTRLTVL.

The chain is built from TRBV5-5 and TRBJ2-7; 9 positions match TRBD1. V lost 3 bases, J lost 2 bases, and 3 bases stayed unmatched. Germline loops: CDR1 SGHKS, CDR2 YYEKEE (reference sequence). The length of the CDR3 is 14 residues. In nucleotides, the CDR3 is TGTGCCAGCAGCTGGACAGGGGAAACCTACGAGCAGTACTTC. Its protein is CASSWTGETYEQYF.

This chain uses TRBV9 with TRBJ1-6, with D hard to call. The CDR3 length is 15 residues. CDR1 and CDR2 from the germline V gene are SGDLS and YYNGEE. Deletions cut 0 bases from V and 4 bases from J, with 8 bases between. CDR3 loop: CASSVGGFYNSPLHF. In DNA form, the CDR3 reads TGTGCCAGCAGCGTAGGCGGGTTTTATAATTCACCCCTCCACTTT.

This clone qualifies as medium-sized. The chain recombines TRBV14 with TRBJ1-6, with D possibly being TRBD1 (6 bases). The germline V gene encodes CDR1 SGHDN and CDR2 FVKESK. There are 14 residues in the CDR3. The germline V and J ends were trimmed by 2 bases and 7 bases, with 9 bases remaining between them. The CDR3 nucleotides are TGTGCCAGCAGCCAATTGCAGGGGAATTCACCCCTCCACTTT. As protein: CASSQLQGNSPLHF. Variable domain in full (rest from reference TRBV14 and TRBJ1-6): EAGVTQFPSHSVIEKGQTVTLRCDPISGHDNLYWYRRVMGKEIKFLLHFVKESKQDESGMPNNRFLAERTGGTYSTLKVQPAELEDSGVYFCASSQLQGNSPLHFGNGTRLTVT.

The gene calls are TRBV18 and TRBJ1-1; D ambiguous. This CDR3 region has 13 residues. In germline, CDR1 is KGHSH, CDR2 LQKENI. V was shortened by 2 bases and J by 4 bases, with 8 bases between the two germline ends. CDR3 protein: CASSPAGVTEAFF. As DNA, the CDR3 is TGTGCCAGCTCACCAGCTGGGGTCACTGAAGCTTTCTTT.

This sequence joins TRBV30 and TRBJ1-5, with a tentative D call TRBD1 (5 bases). Trimming removed 0 bases at V and 5 bases at J, with 8 bases between. The CDR3 has 13 amino acids. Germline CDR1 GTSNPN, CDR2 SVGIG (reference sequence). In nucleotides, the CDR3 is TGTGCCTGGAGTGTCAGGGCCGATCAGCCCCAGCATTTT. Translating it yields CAWSVRADQPQHF.

This chain links TRBV9 with TRBJ1-1; the D is unclear. Deletions cut 4 bases from V and 1 base from J, with 11 bases between. CDR1 is SGDLS, CDR2 YYNGEE, per germline. This CDR3 is 14 amino acids long. In DNA form, the CDR3 reads TGTGCCAGCAGCCAATGGGTGGAGAACACTGAAGCTTTCTTT. Its translation is CASSQWVENTEAFF.

The rearrangement uses TRBV5-1 and TRBJ1-1; 11 bases map to TRBD1. Germline V CDR1 and CDR2: SGHRS, YFSETQ. The CDR3 covers 16 residues. The ends lost 4 bases at V and 3 bases at J; junction bases unmatched: 8. As DNA, the CDR3 is TGCGCCAGCAGCCCGGGACAGGGGGAGAGGGACACTGAAGCTTTCTTT. Its translation is CASSPGQGERDTEAFF. The full variable domain, with the rest looked up from reference TRBV5-1 and TRBJ1-1, is KAGVTQTPRYLIKTRGQQVTLSCSPISGHRSVSWYQQTPGQGLQFLFEYFSETQRNKGNFPGRFSGRQFSNSRSEMNVSTLELGDSALYLCASSPGQGERDTEAFFGQGTRLTVV.

This chain uses TRBV9 with TRBJ2-5; 8 bases are a match to TRBD2. Germline V CDR1 and CDR2: SGDLS, YYNGEE. The CDR3 runs 15 residues. The J segment lost 4 bases and the V segment lost 1 base, leaving 6 bases of the junction unmatched. The CDR3 DNA sequence: TGTGCCAGCAGCGTATTTAGCGGGGTGGCAGAGACCCAGTACTTC. It encodes CASSVFSGVAETQYF.

The chain is built from TRBV6-2 or TRBV6-3 and TRBJ2-5, with D unclear. Germline V gene sequence: CDR1 MNHEY, CDR2 SVGEGT. Trimming took off 5 bases at V and 2 bases at J, with 12 bases between the two ends. The CDR3 length is 14 residues. The CDR3: CASSPAWEQETQYF. The CDR3 DNA is TGTGCCAGCAGTCCCGCGTGGGAACAAGAGACCCAGTACTTC.

This clone is medium-sized within its sample. V usage is TRBV3-1 (or the pseudogene TRBV3-2) and J usage is TRBJ2-5, with 12 bases identical to TRBD2. V lost 1 base and J lost 5; bases outside the gene matches: 8. Germline-derived CDR1 and CDR2 are LGHDT and YNNKEL (reference sequence). The CDR3 totals 17 residues. The CDR3 DNA follows: TGTGCCAGCAGCCAAGGGGGACTAGCGGGTATCAGGGAGACCCAGTACTTC. Its protein is CASSQGGLAGIRETQYF.

This chain links TRBV24-1 with TRBJ2-6; D may be TRBD1 or TRBD2 (5 bases each). This CDR3 comprises 16 residues. Trimming removed 6 bases at V and 0 bases at J, with 11 bases between. Germline lookup yields CDR1 KGHDR and CDR2 SFDVKD. The chain's CDR3 is CATSKGPSSGANVLTF. CDR3 in DNA: TGTGCCACCAGTAAGGGACCCAGCTCTGGGGCCAACGTCCTGACTTTC.

The chain couples TRBV9 to TRBJ1-5; no reliable D call. V was cut by 7 bases and J by 6 bases, with 17 bases left in between. The CDR3 consists of 14 residues. The germline gives CDR1 SGDLS, CDR2 YYNGEE. CDR3 region: CASGPGPEGQPQHF. The CDR3 DNA sequence: TGTGCCAGCGGCCCCGGGCCCGAAGGTCAGCCCCAGCATTTT.

J is TRBJ2-3 and V is TRBV13; TRBD2 matches 12 bases. V lost 5 bases to trimming and J lost 4 bases; unmatched junction nucleotides: 4. CDR1 is PRHDT, CDR2 FYEKMQ, per germline (reference sequence). The CDR3 runs 15 residues. The CDR3 DNA sequence: TGTGCCAGCAGCGCGAGGACTAGCGGGGCAGATACGCAGTATTTT. Its protein is CASSARTSGADTQYF. The entire variable domain, with the rest obtained from reference TRBV13 and TRBJ2-3, is as follows: AAGVIQSPRHLIKEKRETATLKCYPIPRHDTVYWYQQGPGQDPQFLISFYEKMQSDKGSIPDRFSAQQFSDYHSELNMSSLELGDSALYFCASSARTSGADTQYFGPGTRLTVL.

This clone occurred once. The chain employs TRBV6-5 and TRBJ1-4, with a tentative D call TRBD1 (5 bases). The CDR3 covers 14 residues. With 6 bases removed from V and 6 bases from J, the gap between germline ends came to 14 bases. The germline V gene encodes CDR1 MNHEY and CDR2 SVGAGI. The CDR3 sequence: CASSRDAGYEKLFF. The CDR3 coding sequence is TGTGCCAGCAGCAGGGATGCGGGGTATGAAAAACTGTTTTTT.

The chain uses TRBV6-5 and TRBJ1-1; possible D gene TRBD1, 5 bases. This CDR3 spans 13 amino acids. Trimming took off 6 bases at V and 1 base at J, with 9 bases between the two ends. CDR1 and CDR2 (germline): MNHEY, SVGAGI. The CDR3 coding sequence is TGTGCCAGCAGACGGGGGTCGAACACTGAAGCTTTCTTT. It encodes CASRRGSNTEAFF.

The rearrangement joins TRBV2 to TRBJ1-2; no reliable D call. Germline loops: CDR1 SNHLY, CDR2 FYNNEI. The V gene lost 6 bases and the J gene lost 7 bases, with 12 bases spanning the gap. The CDR3 contains 12 residues. CDR3 nucleotide sequence: TGTGCCAGCAGGCCCGAATCTGGTGGCTACACCTTC. Protein product: CASRPESGGYTF.

This clone has just one count. The chain links TRBV7-2 to TRBJ1-3; D is ambiguous. The length of the CDR3 is 14 residues. Germline CDR1 SGHTA, CDR2 FQGNSA. V gave up 2 bases and J gave up 5 bases, with 10 bases separating them. The CDR3 region has the DNA TGTGCCAGCAGCTTAATCTGGGAGCGAAACACCATATATTTT. Amino acid sequence: CASSLIWERNTIYF.

This chain's CDR3 is CASGQDTTYQPQHF. CDR3 coding DNA: TGTGCCTCCGGACAGGACACAACATATCAGCCCCAGCATTTT. The chain combines TRBV2 with TRBJ1-5, with 7 positions matching TRBD1. V was pared by 11 bases and J by 5 bases, with 12 bases of the junction left unmatched. CDR3 size: 14 residues. Germline CDR1 and CDR2: SNHLY and FYNNEI.

The chain links TRBV6-5 to TRBJ1-2; tentative D call: TRBD1 (5 bases). The CDR3 is 13 amino acids. Trimming took off 6 bases at V and 6 bases at J, with 14 bases between the two ends. Germline V lookup: CDR1 MNHEY, CDR2 SVGAGI. The CDR3 spells CASRRQTRDGYTF. CDR3 nucleotides: TGTGCCAGCAGACGACAGACTAGGGATGGCTACACCTTC.

Regarding this clone: A read error may account for a junction end that differs from germline. The genes are TRBV5-1 and TRBJ1-6; no definite D call. From germline, CDR1 is SGHRS and CDR2 YFSETQ. The CDR3 extends over 17 amino acids. The CDR3, as DNA: TGCGCCAGCAGCCCGTTGGGAGGTTTCTCCAATAATTCACCCCTCCACTTT. Its translation: CASSPLGGFSNNSPLHF.

This sequence joins TRBV7-3 and TRBJ2-2; 15 bases agree with TRBD2. With 3 bases clipped from V and 0 bases from J, the junction kept 5 bases outside the gene matches. The germline V gene has CDR1 SGHTA and CDR2 FQGTGA. The CDR3 length is 19 residues. The CDR3 loop is CASSFGTSGGRSNTGELFF. CDR3 in DNA: TGTGCCAGCAGCTTCGGGACTAGCGGGGGGCGCTCGAACACCGGGGAGCTGTTTTTT.

The V call is TRBV7-9, the J call TRBJ2-5; D unclear. Germline V CDR1 and CDR2: SEHNR, FQNEAQ (reference sequence). Between the trimmed V and J ends, which lost 0 bases and 4 bases, there was a span of 0 bases. There are 11 residues in the CDR3. The CDR3 sequence: CASSLAETQYF. CDR3 sequence (DNA): TGTGCCAGCAGCTTAGCAGAGACCCAGTACTTC.

The rearrangement joins TRBV25-1 to TRBJ2-1, with D perhaps matching TRBD2 (6 bases). With 3 bases removed from V and 6 bases from J, the gap between germline ends came to 18 bases. Germline CDR1 MGHDK, CDR2 SYGVNS. The CDR3 runs to 16 residues. CDR3 in DNA: TGTGCCAGCAGTGATTACATACTAGCTGGGGGCAATGAGCAGTTCTTC. It encodes CASSDYILAGGNEQFF.

CDR3 protein: CASRGTGPPYEQYF. The DNA for the CDR3 is TGTGCCAGCAGGGGGACAGGGCCCCCCTACGAGCAGTACTTC. This chain connects TRBV2 to TRBJ2-7; 9 bases match TRBD1. The germline V gene has CDR1 SNHLY and CDR2 FYNNEI. The ends lost 6 bases at V and 2 bases at J; junction bases unmatched: 5. The CDR3 is 14 residues long.